The 14 T cell receptor beta chains reported below all come from one sample, sequenced in a study of CDR3 diversity in severe acne. Each CDR3 protein gets one entry after TCRdb re-called the PCR reads with MiXCR. The sample has 85,000 to 120,000 distinct CDR3 sequences, about half seen once; the top ten hold about an eighth. The sample comprised blood. The source is a male donor with acne.

As to this clonotype: This CDR3 is missing its conserved last phenylalanine or tryptophan, likely due to a read error. This chain links TRBV20-1 with TRBJ2-7; TRBD2 agrees at 13 bases. The end of the DNA aligns better with TRBJ2-1, so the J call may be wrong. The CDR3 covers 17 residues. Germline values: CDR1 DFQATT, CDR2 SNEGSKA (reference sequence). As DNA, the CDR3 is TGCAGTGCGAGAGATGTAACTAGCGGGAGGGGCGTATACGAGCAGTTCTGC. It codes for CSARDVTSGRGVYEQFC.

At least ten counts were recorded for this clonotype. The chain employs TRBV5-1 and TRBJ2-5; D is unclear. V lost 0 bases and J lost 4, with 4 bases in between. Germline values: CDR1 SGHRS, CDR2 YFSETQ. The CDR3 extends over 12 amino acids. The CDR3 DNA sequence: TGCGCCAGCAGCTTGGTATCAGAGACCCAGTACTTC. Its translation: CASSLVSETQYF.

This clonotype was seen more than once but under ten times. One end of the junction does not line up with germline, which may come from a read error. The chain uses TRBV20-1 and TRBJ1-4, with D uncertain. The CDR3 sequence is 13 residues long. Germline-derived CDR1 and CDR2 are DFQATT and SNEGSKA (reference sequence). The CDR3 loop reads CSANGLEDDKLFF. The CDR3 DNA follows: TGCAGTGCTAACGGGCTGGAGGATGACAAACTGTTTTTT.

This chain joins TRBV4-3 and TRBJ2-7; 8 nucleotides match TRBD2. CDR1 is LGHNA, CDR2 YSLEER, per germline. Losses at the gene ends were 7 bases for V and 1 base for J; bases not matched to a gene: 6. This CDR3 is built from 14 residues. CDR3 nucleotides: TGCGCCAGCAAACGGGGGGGCAGTTCCTACGAGCAGTACTTC. Protein: CASKRGGSSYEQYF.

The J gene is TRBJ2-7, the V gene TRBV2; D not resolved. From germline, CDR1 is SNHLY and CDR2 FYNNEI. The V end lost 4 bases, the J end lost 5 bases, and 3 bases lay between the germline ends. The CDR3 covers 10 residues. The CDR3 reads CASSGDEQYF. CDR3 coding DNA: TGTGCCAGCAGTGGGGACGAGCAGTACTTC.

The gene calls are TRBV7-9 and TRBJ2-7, with 13 bases identical to TRBD2. V lost 4 bases to trimming and J lost 5 bases; unmatched junction nucleotides: 5. The CDR3 sequence is 15 residues long. In germline, CDR1 is SEHNR, CDR2 FQNEAQ (reference sequence). The DNA of the CDR3 is TGTGCCAGCAGCTCCGGACTAGCGGGAGTGCACGAGCAGTACTTC. Its translation is CASSSGLAGVHEQYF.

This sequence joins TRBV27 and TRBJ2-7, with TRBD1 identical over 9 bases. The CDR3 contains 15 residues. Per the germline V gene, CDR1 is MNHEY and CDR2 is SMNVEV (reference sequence). The ends lost 8 bases at V and 0 bases at J; junction bases unmatched: 8. CDR3 in amino acids: CASQTGTGSSYEQYF. The DNA of the CDR3 is TGTGCCAGCCAAACCGGGACAGGGAGCTCCTACGAGCAGTACTTC.

This clonotype was seen many times. The chain couples TRBV4-3 to TRBJ1-5; 11 bases line up with TRBD1. The J segment lost 7 bases and the V segment lost 0 bases, leaving 8 bases of the junction unmatched. The CDR3 runs 17 residues. Germline CDR1 and CDR2: LGHNA and YSLEER. For the CDR3, the DNA is TGCGCCAGCAGCCAAGATCGAGTGGACAGGGGGCACCAGCCCCAGCATTTT. Amino acid sequence: CASSQDRVDRGHQPQHF.

This clonotype has ten or more counts. The chain employs TRBV20-1 and TRBJ1-2; D remains unclear. The CDR3 spans 12 residues. Germline V lookup: CDR1 DFQATT, CDR2 SNEGSKA (reference sequence). Between the trimmed V and J ends, which lost 3 bases and 6 bases, there was a span of 11 bases. In nucleotides, the CDR3 is TGCAGTGCTAGTGAGGGAGTAGATGGCTACACCTTC. Its translation is CSASEGVDGYTF.

This clonotype occurred a few times. The chain carries TRBV19 and TRBJ2-5; 11 nucleotides line up with TRBD2. With 5 bases clipped from V and 3 bases from J, the junction kept 11 bases outside the gene matches. The germline gives CDR1 LNHDA, CDR2 SQIVND (reference sequence). This CDR3 is 17 amino acids long. CDR3 coding DNA: TGTGCCAGTAGTCCCAAGGGACTAGCGGAGTATAAAGAGACCCAGTACTTC. Residues: CASSPKGLAEYKETQYF.

The genes are TRBV25-1 and TRBJ2-7; D is unclear. Germline CDR1 reads MGHDK; CDR2 reads SYGVNS. The CDR3 covers 11 residues. V was shortened by 1 base and J by 4 bases, with 2 bases between the two germline ends. This CDR3 is CASSESYEQYF. The CDR3 nucleotides are TGTGCCAGCAGTGAATCGTACGAGCAGTACTTC.

As concerns this clonotype: The missing conserved phenylalanine or tryptophan at the end of this CDR3 makes a read error likely. This chain uses TRBV7-7 with TRBJ1-1, with D tentatively TRBD1 (5 bases). The CDR3 is made up of 19 amino acids. CDR1 SSHAT and CDR2 FNYEAQ come from the germline V gene (reference sequence). Here the CDR3 DNA reads TGTGCTAGCAGCAACATCCATAATCCCCCCGGACATCAGAACACTGAAGCTTTCCTT. Its translation: CASSNIHNPPGHQNTEAFL.

The rearrangement joins TRBV10-3 to TRBJ2-7; D is possibly TRBD2 (5 bases). This CDR3 contains 13 residues. V lost 7 bases and J 2 bases, leaving 12 bases between the germline ends. CDR1 is ENHRY, CDR2 SYGVKD, per germline. The DNA for the CDR3 is TGTGCCATCAAGGAGGCTATGACCTACGAGCAGTACTTC. Protein product: CAIKEAMTYEQYF.

In this sample, this clonotype turned up a few times. V and J are TRBV7-8 and TRBJ1-1; maybe TRBD1 (5 bases). The CDR3 is 12 residues long. The germline V and J ends were trimmed by 3 bases and 8 bases, with 10 bases remaining between them. Germline V gives CDR1 SGHVS, CDR2 FQNEAQ. The DNA for the CDR3 is TGTGCCAGCAGCTTCTGGGGACGGGAAGCTTTCTTT. Protein: CASSFWGREAFF.